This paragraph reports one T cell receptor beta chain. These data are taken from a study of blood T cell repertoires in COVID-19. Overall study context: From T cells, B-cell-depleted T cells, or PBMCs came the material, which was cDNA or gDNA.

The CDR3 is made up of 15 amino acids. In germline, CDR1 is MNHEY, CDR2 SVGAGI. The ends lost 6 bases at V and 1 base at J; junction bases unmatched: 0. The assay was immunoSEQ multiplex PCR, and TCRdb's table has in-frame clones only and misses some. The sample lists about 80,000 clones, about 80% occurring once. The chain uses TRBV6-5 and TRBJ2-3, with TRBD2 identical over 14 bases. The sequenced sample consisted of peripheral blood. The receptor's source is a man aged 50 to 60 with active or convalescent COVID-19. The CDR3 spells CASRTSGGGTDTQYF. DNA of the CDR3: TGTGCCAGCAGGACTAGCGGGGGGGGCACAGATACGCAGTATTTT.